The rows below give T cell receptor beta chains drawn from one sample of a study of cytomegalovirus exposure and HLA in healthy donors. Some clones are missing from TCRdb's copy, which holds only in-frame ones; the method was immunoSEQ multiplex PCR. The data contain 150,000 to 250,000 clones, approximately 80% of them singletons. Sequenced: PBMCs. The receptor set was obtained from a woman in her thirties in good health and CMV-seropositive. CDR3s leave out the opening cysteine and the closing phenylalanine or tryptophan.

TRBJ1-1 | TRBV7-6 | ASSLRQGNTEAF
TRBJ2-7 | TRBV4-1 | ASSQTPGQNEQY
TRBJ1-3 | TRBV5-6 | ASSLGQVISGNTIY
TRBJ2-5 | TRBV19 | ASSTAPGLASQY
TRBJ1-4 | TRBV6-5 | ASSAPGAGNEKLF
TRBJ2-7 | TRBV5-1 | ASSTIVGREQY
TRBJ2-7 | TRBV29-1 | SVGTGITYEQY
TRBJ2-7 | TRBV29-1 | SVEYTGTGDYEQY
TRBJ1-1 | TRBV5-4 | ASILGSEAF
TRBJ2-7 | TRBV18 | ASSPGQTSSYEQY
TRBJ1-2 | TRBV28 | ASSFGTGAAYGYT
TRBJ2-1 | TRBV19 | ASTGSGNEQF
TRBJ1-1 | TRBV2 | ASKPGITEAF
TRBJ2-1 | TRBV29-1 | SVDRSGQLNEQF
TRBJ1-2 | TRBV29-1 | SVEPLGPHGYT